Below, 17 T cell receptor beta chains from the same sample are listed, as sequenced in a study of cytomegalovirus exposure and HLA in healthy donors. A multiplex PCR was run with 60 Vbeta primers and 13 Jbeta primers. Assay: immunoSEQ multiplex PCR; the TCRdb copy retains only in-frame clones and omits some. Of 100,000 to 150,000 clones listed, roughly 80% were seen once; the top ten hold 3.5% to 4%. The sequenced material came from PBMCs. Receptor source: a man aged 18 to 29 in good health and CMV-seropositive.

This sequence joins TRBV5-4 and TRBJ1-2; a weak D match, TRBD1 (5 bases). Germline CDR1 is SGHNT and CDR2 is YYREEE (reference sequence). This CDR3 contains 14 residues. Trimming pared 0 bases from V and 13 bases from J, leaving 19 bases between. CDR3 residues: CASSLEGALVGVTF. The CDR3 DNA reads TGTGCCAGCAGCTTGGAAGGGGCCCTCGTAGGAGTCACCTTC.

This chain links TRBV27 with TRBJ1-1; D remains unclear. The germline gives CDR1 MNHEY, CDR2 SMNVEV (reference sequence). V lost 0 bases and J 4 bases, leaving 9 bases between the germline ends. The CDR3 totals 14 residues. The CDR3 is CASSLSNIATEAFF. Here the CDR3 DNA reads TGTGCCAGCAGTTTATCGAACATCGCCACTGAAGCTTTCTTT.

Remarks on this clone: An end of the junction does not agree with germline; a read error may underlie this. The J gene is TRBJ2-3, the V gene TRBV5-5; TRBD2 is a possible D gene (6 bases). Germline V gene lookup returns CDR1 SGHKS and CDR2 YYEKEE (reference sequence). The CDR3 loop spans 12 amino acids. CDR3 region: CASSFVRGLMNF. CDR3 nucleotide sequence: TGTGCCAGCAGCTTTGTCCGGGGACTGATGAATTTT. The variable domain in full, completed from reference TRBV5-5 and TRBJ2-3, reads DAGVTQSPTHLIKTRGQQVTLRCSPISGHKSVSWYQQVLGQGPQFIFQYYEKEERGRGNFPDRFSARQFPNYSSELNVNALLLGDSALYLCASSFVRGLMNFGPGTRLTVL.

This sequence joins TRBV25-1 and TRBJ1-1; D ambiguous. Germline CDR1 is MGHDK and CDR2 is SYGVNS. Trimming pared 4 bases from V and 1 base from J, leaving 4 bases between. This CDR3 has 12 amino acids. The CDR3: CASSVGNTEAFF. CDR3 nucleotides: TGTGCCAGCAGTGTCGGGAACACTGAAGCTTTCTTT.

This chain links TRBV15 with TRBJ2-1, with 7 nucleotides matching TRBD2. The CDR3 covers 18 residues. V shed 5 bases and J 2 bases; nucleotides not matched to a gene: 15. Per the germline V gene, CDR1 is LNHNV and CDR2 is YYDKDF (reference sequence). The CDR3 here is CATSGGYFSGGAYNEQFF. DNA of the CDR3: TGTGCCACCAGCGGAGGGTACTTTTCGGGAGGCGCCTACAATGAGCAGTTCTTC.

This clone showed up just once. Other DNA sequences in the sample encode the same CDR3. In DNA form, the CDR3 reads TGCGCCAGCAGCCAGGTTGGGGGGGGGTTATACGAGCAGTACTTC. This sequence encodes CASSQVGGGLYEQYF. The V gene is TRBV4-3, the J gene TRBJ2-7; 7 bases are shared with TRBD2. V shed 3 bases and J 4 bases; nucleotides not matched to a gene: 9. CDR1 is LGHNA, CDR2 YSLEER, per germline. The CDR3 sequence is 15 residues long.

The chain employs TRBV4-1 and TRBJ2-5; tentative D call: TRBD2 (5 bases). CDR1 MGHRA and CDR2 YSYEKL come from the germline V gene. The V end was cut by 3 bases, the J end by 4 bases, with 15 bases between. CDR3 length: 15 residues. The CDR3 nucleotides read TGCGCCAGCAGCCAGTCATCGAGGGCCAGAGAGACCCAGTACTTC. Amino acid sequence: CASSQSSRARETQYF.

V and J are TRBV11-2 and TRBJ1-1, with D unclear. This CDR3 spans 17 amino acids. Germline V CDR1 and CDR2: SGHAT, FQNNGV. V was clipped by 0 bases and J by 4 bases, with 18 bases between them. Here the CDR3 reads CASSLDLGGGRVTEAFF. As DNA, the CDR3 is TGTGCCAGCAGCTTAGATCTTGGAGGCGGGAGGGTCACTGAAGCTTTCTTT.

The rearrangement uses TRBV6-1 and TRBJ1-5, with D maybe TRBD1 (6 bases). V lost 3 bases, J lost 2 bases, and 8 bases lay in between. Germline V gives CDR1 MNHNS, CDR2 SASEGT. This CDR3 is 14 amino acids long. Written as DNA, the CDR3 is TGTGCCAGCAGTGATAACAGGGGCAATCAGCCCCAGCATTTT. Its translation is CASSDNRGNQPQHF.

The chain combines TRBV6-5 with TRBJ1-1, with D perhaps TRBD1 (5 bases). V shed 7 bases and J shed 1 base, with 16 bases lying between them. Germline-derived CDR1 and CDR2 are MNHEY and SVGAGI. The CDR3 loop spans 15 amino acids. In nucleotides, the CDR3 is TGTGCCAGCAAGGCGATGGGCAGGGCGAACACTGAAGCTTTCTTT. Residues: CASKAMGRANTEAFF.

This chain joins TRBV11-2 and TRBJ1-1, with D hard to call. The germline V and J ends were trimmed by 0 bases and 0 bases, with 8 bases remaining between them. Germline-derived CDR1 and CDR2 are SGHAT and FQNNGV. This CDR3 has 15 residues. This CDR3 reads CASSLDFSLNTEAFF. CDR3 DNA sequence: TGTGCCAGCAGCTTAGATTTCAGTTTGAACACTGAAGCTTTCTTT.

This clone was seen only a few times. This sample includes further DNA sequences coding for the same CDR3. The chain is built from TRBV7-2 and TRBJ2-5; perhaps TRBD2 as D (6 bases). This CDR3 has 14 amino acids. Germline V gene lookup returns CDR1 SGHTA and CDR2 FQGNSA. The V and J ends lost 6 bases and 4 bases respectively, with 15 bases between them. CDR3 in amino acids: CASREGRWGETQYF. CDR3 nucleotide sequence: TGTGCCAGCAGGGAGGGGCGTTGGGGAGAGACCCAGTACTTC.

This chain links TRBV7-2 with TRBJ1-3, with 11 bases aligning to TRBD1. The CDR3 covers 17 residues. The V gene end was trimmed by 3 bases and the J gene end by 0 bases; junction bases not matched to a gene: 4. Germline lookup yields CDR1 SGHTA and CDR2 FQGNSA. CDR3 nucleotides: TGTGCCAGCAGCTTTGGACAGGGGGCCTACTCTGGAAACACCATATATTTT. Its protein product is CASSFGQGAYSGNTIYF.

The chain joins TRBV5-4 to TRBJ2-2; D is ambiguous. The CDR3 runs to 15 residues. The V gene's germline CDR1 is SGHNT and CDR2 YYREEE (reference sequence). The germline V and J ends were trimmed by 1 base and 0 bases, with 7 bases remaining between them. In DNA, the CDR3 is TGTGCCAGCAGCTTGTCCGGTTCGAACACCGGGGAGCTGTTTTTT. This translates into CASSLSGSNTGELFF.

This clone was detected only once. The CDR3 DNA is TGTGCCATCAGTGAGTCGATAACGACCGGGACAGGGGCCTACGAGCAGTACTTC. Amino acids: CAISESITTGTGAYEQYF. The J gene is TRBJ2-7, the V gene TRBV10-3; 10 nucleotides align to TRBD1. V shed 0 bases and J 2 bases; nucleotides not matched to a gene: 10. Germline V gives CDR1 ENHRY, CDR2 SYGVKD. The CDR3 has 18 amino acids.

Here the CDR3 reads CASSPEGLAAAQYNEQFF. The CDR3 bases are TGCGCCAGCAGCCCGGAGGGGCTAGCCGCGGCCCAATACAATGAGCAGTTCTTC. The chain is built from TRBV5-1 and TRBJ2-1, with D possibly TRBD2 on 6 matching bases. In germline, CDR1 is SGHRS, CDR2 YFSETQ. Trimming shortened V by 4 bases and J by 4 bases, and 24 bases separated the two germline ends. This CDR3 has 18 residues.

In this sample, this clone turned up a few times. CDR3 nucleotides: TGTGCCATCAGTCCGTACGACCCGCGGGAGGTCCCCGGGGAGCTGTTTTTT. Its translation is CAISPYDPREVPGELFF. The chain joins TRBV10-3 to TRBJ2-2; the match to TRBD2 covers 8 bases. The germline CDR1 and CDR2 sequences are ENHRY and SYGVKD. This CDR3 contains 17 residues. V was clipped by 5 bases and J by 6 bases; unmatched bases: 14.